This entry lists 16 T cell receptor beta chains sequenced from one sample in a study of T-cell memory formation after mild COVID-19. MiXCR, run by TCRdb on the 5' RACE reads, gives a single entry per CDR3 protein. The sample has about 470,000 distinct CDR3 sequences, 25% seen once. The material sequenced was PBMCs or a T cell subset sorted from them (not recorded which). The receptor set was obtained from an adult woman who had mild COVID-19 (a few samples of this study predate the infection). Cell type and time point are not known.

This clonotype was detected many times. This CDR3 is CASSATGPGGNTIYF. In DNA, the CDR3 is TGTGCCAGCAGTGCGACAGGCCCGGGTGGAAACACCATATATTTT. The rearrangement joins TRBV25-1 to TRBJ1-3, with D maybe TRBD1 (6 bases). Trimming took off 4 bases at V and 3 bases at J, with 13 bases between the two ends. CDR3 length: 15 amino acids. Germline CDR1 MGHDK, CDR2 SYGVNS. Combining the CDR3 with reference TRBV25-1 and TRBJ1-3 gives the whole variable domain EADIYQTPRYLVIGTGKKITLECSQTMGHDKMYWYQQDPGMELHLIHYSYGVNSTEKGDLSSESTVSRIRTEHFPLTLESARPSHTSQYLCASSATGPGGNTIYFGEGSWLTVV.

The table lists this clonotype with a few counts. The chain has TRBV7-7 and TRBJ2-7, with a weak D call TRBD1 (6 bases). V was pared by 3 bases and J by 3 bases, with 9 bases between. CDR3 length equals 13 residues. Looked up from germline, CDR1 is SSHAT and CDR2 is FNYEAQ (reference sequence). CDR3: CASSFQQGYEQYF. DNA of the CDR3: TGTGCCAGCAGCTTTCAACAGGGCTACGAGCAGTACTTC.

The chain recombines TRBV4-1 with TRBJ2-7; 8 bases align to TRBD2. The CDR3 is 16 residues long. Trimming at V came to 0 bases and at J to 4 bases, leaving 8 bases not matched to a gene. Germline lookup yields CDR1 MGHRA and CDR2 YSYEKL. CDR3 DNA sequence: TGCGCCAGCAGCCAAGAGAAGCGGGGGCGCATATACGAGCAGTACTTC. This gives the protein CASSQEKRGRIYEQYF.

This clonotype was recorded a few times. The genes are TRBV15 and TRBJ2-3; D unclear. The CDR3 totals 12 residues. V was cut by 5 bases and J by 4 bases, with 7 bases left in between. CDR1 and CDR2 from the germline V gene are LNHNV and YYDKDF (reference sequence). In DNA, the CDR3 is TGTGCCACCAGCCACTTGTCAGATACGCAGTATTTT. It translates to CATSHLSDTQYF. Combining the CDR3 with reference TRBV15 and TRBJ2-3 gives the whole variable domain DAMVIQNPRYQVTQFGKPVTLSCSQTLNHNVMYWYQQKSSQAPKLLFHYYDKDFNNEADTPDNFQSRRPNTSFCFLDIRSPGLGDTAMYLCATSHLSDTQYFGPGTRLTVL.

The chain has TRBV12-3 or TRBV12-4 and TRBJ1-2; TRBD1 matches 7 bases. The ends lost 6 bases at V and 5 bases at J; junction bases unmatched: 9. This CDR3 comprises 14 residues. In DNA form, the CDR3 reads TGTGCCAGCAGCCCTCGGACAGGTTTTTATGGCTACACCTTC. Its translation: CASSPRTGFYGYTF.

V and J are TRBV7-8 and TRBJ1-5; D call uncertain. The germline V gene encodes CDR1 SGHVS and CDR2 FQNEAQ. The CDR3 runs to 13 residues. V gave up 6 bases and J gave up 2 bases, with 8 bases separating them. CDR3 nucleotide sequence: TGTGCCAGCAGGGCGGAGGGCAATCAGCCCCAGCATTTT. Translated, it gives CASRAEGNQPQHF.

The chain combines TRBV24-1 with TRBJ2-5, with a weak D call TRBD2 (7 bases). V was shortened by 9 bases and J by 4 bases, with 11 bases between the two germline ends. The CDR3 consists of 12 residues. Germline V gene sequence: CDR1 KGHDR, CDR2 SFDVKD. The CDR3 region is CATGRGGETQYF. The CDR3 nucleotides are TGTGCCACCGGAAGGGGGGGAGAGACCCAGTACTTC.

CDR3 protein: CASSPTGVRRLNTEAFF. The CDR3 DNA reads TGTGCCAGCAGCCCGACAGGGGTTCGAAGGCTGAACACTGAAGCTTTCTTT. The chain has TRBV3-1 and TRBJ1-1, with 8 bases identical to TRBD1. The V gene end was trimmed by 4 bases and the J gene end by 0 bases; junction bases not matched to a gene: 10. Germline V gene lookup returns CDR1 LGHDT and CDR2 YNNKEL (reference sequence). CDR3 length: 17 residues.

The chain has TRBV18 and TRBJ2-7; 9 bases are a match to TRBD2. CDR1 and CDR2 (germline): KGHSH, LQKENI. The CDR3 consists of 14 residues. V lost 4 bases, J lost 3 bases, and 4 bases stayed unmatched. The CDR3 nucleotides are TGTGCCAGCTCACGGGTAGCGGGAGACTACGAGCAGTACTTC. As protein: CASSRVAGDYEQYF.

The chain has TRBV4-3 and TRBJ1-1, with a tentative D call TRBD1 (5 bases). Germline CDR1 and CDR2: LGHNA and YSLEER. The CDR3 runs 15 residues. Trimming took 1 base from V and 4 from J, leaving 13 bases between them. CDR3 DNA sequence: TGCGCCAGCAGCCAAGTGGGAGGGGTGGGCACTGAAGCTTTCTTT. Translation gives CASSQVGGVGTEAFF.

The CDR3 sequence: CASSRDAGGPSTDTQYF. The CDR3 DNA sequence: TGTGCCAGTAGTAGAGACGCGGGAGGGCCGAGCACAGATACGCAGTATTTT. J is TRBJ2-3 and V is TRBV19; 9 nucleotides align to TRBD2. This CDR3 contains 17 residues. Germline loops: CDR1 LNHDA, CDR2 SQIVND (reference sequence). V dropped 4 bases and J dropped 0; count of bases not matched to a gene: 8.

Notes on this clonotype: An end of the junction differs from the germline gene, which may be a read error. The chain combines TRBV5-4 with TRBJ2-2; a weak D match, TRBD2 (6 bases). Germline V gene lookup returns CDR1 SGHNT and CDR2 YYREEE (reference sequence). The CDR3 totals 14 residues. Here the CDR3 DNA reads TGTGCCAGCAGCCCGATGGAGGGCACCGGGGAGCTGATTTTT. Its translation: CASSPMEGTGELIF.

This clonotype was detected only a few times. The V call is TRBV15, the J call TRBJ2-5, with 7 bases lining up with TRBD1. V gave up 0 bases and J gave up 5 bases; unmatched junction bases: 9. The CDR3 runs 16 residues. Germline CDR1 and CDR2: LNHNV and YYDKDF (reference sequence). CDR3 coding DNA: TGTGCCACCAGCAGAGAAATGATGACAGGGTGGGAGACCCAGTACTTC. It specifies CATSREMMTGWETQYF.

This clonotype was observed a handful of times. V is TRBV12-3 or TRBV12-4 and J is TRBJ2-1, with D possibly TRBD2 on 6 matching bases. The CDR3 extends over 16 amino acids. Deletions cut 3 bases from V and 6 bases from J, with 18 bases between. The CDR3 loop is CASSLGFGGVFNEQFF. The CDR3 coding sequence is TGTGCCAGCAGTTTGGGGTTCGGCGGGGTATTCAATGAGCAGTTCTTC.

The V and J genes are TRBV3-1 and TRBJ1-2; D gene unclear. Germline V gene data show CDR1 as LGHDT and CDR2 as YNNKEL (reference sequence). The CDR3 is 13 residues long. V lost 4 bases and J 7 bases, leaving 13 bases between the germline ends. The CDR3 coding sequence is TGTGCCAGCAGCCCCCGAGGCAACAGTGGCTACACCTTC. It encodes CASSPRGNSGYTF.

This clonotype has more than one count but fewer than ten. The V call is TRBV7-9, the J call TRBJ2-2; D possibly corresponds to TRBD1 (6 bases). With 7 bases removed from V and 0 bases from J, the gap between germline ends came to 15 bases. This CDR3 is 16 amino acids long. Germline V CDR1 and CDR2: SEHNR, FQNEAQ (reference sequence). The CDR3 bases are TGTGCCAGCACAAGCCAGGGGCATCCGAACACCGGGGAGCTGTTTTTT. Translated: CASTSQGHPNTGELFF.